This record looks at one TCR beta chain sequence and its context. Its specificity is unknown. This record belongs to a study of T cells in localized non-small cell lung cancer. Whole-study results and caveats: Highest T cell clonality was seen in uninvolved adjacent lung, surpassing that measured in tumor. Heterogeneity is still possible, as just one tumor region was sequenced. Adjacent lung was found to contain a median approximately 60 of the top 100 tumor clones. Prolonged overall survival went with higher T cell density in the blood.

The table came from immunoSEQ multiplex PCR; TCRdb's copy has only in-frame clones and leaves some out. The table records about 1,500 clones, 30% to 40% of them present only once. Germline V gene data show CDR1 as MGHRA and CDR2 as YSYEKL. This CDR3 region has 13 residues. V was trimmed by 0 bases and J by 10 bases, leaving 10 bases between them. This receptor was obtained from a woman aged 35 to 70 with stage I squamous cell lung carcinoma. Source: lung tumor tissue, taken before any cancer treatment. The chain joins TRBV4-1 to TRBJ2-1; D gene uncertain. The CDR3 here is CASSQEGFSEQFF. The CDR3 DNA follows: TGCGCCAGCAGCCAAGAAGGGTTCAGCGAGCAGTTCTTC.